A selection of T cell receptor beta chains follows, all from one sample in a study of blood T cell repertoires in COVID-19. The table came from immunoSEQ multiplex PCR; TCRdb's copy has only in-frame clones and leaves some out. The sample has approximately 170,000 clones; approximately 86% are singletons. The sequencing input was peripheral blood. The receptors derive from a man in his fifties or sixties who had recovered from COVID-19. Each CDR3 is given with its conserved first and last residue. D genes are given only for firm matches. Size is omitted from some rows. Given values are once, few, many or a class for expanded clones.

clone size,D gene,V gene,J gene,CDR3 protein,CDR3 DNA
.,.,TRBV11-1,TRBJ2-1,CASSSQGEQFF,TGTGCCAGCAGCTCGCAGGGGGAGCAGTTCTTC
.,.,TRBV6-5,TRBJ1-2,CASSYSTAGAYGYTF,TGTGCCAGCAGTTACTCGACCGCAGGGGCCTATGGCTACACCTTC
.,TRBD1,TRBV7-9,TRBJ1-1,CASSSGTENTEAFF,TGTGCCAGCAGCTCCGGGACAGAGAACACTGAAGCTTTCTTT
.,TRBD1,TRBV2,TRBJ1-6,CASSKGSPGGSPLHF,TGTGCCAGCTCAAAGGGCAGTCCAGGGGGTTCACCCCTCCACTTT
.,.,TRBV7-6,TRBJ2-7,CASTPFSGGDQYEQYF,TGTGCCAGCACCCCCTTTTCGGGGGGCGACCAGTACGAGCAGTACTTC
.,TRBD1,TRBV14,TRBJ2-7,CASSPLGTGAYEQYF,TGTGCCAGCAGCCCTTTAGGGACAGGTGCCTACGAGCAGTACTTC
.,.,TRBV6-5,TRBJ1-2,CASSWEGGYGYTF,TGTGCCAGCAGTTGGGAGGGCGGCTATGGCTACACCTTC
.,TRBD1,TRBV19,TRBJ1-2,CASSKAMGQGDYGYTF,TGTGCCAGTAGTAAGGCCATGGGACAGGGTGACTATGGCTACACCTTC
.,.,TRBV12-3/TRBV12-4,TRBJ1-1,CASSQQYEAFF,TGTGCCAGCAGTCAACAGTATGAAGCTTTCTTT
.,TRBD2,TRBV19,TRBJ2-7,CASSQRGGLVEQYF,TGTGCCAGTAGCCAGCGGGGGGGCCTCGTCGAGCAGTACTTC
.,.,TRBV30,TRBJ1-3,CAWSASGNTIYF,TGTGCCTGGAGTGCCAGTGGAAACACCATATATTTT
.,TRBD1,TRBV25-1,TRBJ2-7,CASSETQGVGVYEQYF,TGTGCCAGCAGTGAAACCCAGGGGGTAGGGGTCTACGAGCAGTACTTC
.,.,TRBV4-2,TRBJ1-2,CASSQDGQTAPYGYTF,TGTGCCAGCAGCCAAGACGGACAGACAGCTCCCTATGGCTACACCTTC
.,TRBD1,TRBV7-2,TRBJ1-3,CASKTTGTSSGNTIYF,TGTGCCAGCAAGACGACAGGGACTAGCTCTGGAAACACCATATATTTT
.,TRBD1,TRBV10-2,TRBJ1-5,CASSEWLGGQASDSNQPQHF,TGCGCCAGCAGTGAGTGGCTAGGAGGACAGGCTAGCGATAGCAATCAGCCCCAGCATTTT
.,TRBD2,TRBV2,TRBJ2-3,CASSSGTSGLGTDTQYF,TGTGCCAGCAGTTCCGGGACTAGCGGCCTCGGCACAGATACGCAGTATTTT
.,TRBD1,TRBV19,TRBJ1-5,CASSIKGARSQPQHF,TGTGCCAGTAGTATAAAGGGGGCGCGGAGTCAGCCCCAGCATTTT
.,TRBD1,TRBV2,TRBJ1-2,CASSENQGGTYGYTF,TGTGCCAGCAGTGAAAACCAGGGGGGTACATATGGCTACACCTTC
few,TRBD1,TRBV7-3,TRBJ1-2,CASSLTGGTGGGYTF,TGTGCCAGCAGCTTAACAGGCGGGACAGGGGGTGGCTACACCTTC
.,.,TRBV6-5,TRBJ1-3,CASSYSPGLGNTIYF,TGTGCCAGCAGTTACTCGCCAGGCCTTGGAAACACCATATATTTT
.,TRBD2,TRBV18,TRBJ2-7,CASHRGGSSYEQYF,TGTGCCAGCCACCGGGGGGGAAGCTCCTACGAGCAGTACTTC
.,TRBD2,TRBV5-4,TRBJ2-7,CASRPASGDSGEQYF,TGTGCCAGCAGACCAGCTAGCGGGGATTCCGGGGAGCAGTACTTC
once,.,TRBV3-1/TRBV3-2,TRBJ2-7,CASSRQAYEQYF,TGTGCCAGCAGCCGCCAGGCATACGAGCAGTACTTC
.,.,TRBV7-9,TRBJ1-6,CASSLMQGNSPLHF,TGTGCCAGCAGCTTAATGCAGGGGAATTCACCCCTCCACTTT
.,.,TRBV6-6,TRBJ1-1,CASRDLTGYEAFF,TGTGCCAGCAGGGACTTAACTGGATATGAAGCTTTCTTT
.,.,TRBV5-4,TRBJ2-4,CASSASDKAKNIQYF,TGTGCCAGCAGCGCTTCGGACAAAGCCAAAAACATTCAGTACTTC
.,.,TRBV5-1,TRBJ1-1,CASSLREDTEAFF,TGCGCCAGCAGCTTGAGAGAGGACACTGAAGCTTTCTTT
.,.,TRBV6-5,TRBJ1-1,CASSYSSRVNTEAFF,TGTGCCAGCAGTTACAGCAGCCGGGTGAACACTGAAGCTTTCTTT
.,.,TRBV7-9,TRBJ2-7,CASTLQGSLGEQYF,TGTGCCAGCACCTTACAGGGTTCCTTGGGCGAGCAGTACTTC
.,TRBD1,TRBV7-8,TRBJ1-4,CASSSSGTGEKLFF,TGTGCCAGCAGCTCCTCCGGGACAGGTGAAAAACTGTTTTTT
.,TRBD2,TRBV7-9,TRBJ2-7,CASSLAGLAGGPTIAEQYF,TGTGCCAGCAGCTTAGCAGGGTTAGCGGGGGGGCCAACAATTGCCGAGCAGTACTTC